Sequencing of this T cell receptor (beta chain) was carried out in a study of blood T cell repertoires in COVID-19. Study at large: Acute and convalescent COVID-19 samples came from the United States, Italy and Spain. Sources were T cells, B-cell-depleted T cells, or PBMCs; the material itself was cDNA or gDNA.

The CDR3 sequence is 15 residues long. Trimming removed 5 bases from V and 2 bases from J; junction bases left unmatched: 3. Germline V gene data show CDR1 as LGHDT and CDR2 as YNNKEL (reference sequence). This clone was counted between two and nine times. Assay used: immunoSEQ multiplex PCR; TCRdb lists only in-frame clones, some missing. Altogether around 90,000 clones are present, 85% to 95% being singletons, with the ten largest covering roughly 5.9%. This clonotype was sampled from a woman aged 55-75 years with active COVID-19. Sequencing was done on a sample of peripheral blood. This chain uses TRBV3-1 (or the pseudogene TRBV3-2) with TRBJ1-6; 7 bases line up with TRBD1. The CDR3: CASSYGTAYNSPLHF. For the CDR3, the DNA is TGTGCCAGCAGCTACGGGACAGCCTATAATTCACCCCTCCACTTT.